The 21 T cell receptor beta chains presented below share a single source sample, sequenced in a study. TCRdb itself ran the RT-PCR reads through MiXCR, one entry per CDR3 protein. The sample carries about 680,000 distinct CDR3 sequences, 12% to 15% recorded once. Sequencing was carried out using memory CD4+ T cells from blood. These receptors came from a female donor in good health, serving as a healthy control.

In its sample, this clonotype was seen many times. The chain has TRBV7-2 and TRBJ1-3; 8 nucleotides align to TRBD1. Per germline, CDR1 SGHTA and CDR2 FQGNSA. V was pared by 4 bases and J by 4 bases, with 6 bases of the junction left unmatched. This CDR3 region has 15 residues. DNA of the CDR3: TGTGCCAGCAGCTCCTGGACAGGGCAGGGAAACACCATATATTTT. This translates into CASSSWTGQGNTIYF.

This clonotype was detected only a few times. The J gene is TRBJ1-1, the V gene TRBV9; D uncertain. The V gene's germline CDR1 is SGDLS and CDR2 YYNGEE. The length of the CDR3 is 14 residues. V was cut by 2 bases and J by 11 bases, with 19 bases left in between. CDR3 amino acids: CASSVSPDLSRAFF. The CDR3 nucleotides read TGTGCCAGCAGCGTGAGCCCGGACCTTTCACGGGCTTTCTTT.

This clonotype turned up a few times. This chain links TRBV5-1 with TRBJ2-2; 9 nucleotides align to TRBD2. The V and J ends lost 5 bases and 5 bases, in that order; junction bases with no gene match: 7. The CDR3 runs 15 residues. Per germline, CDR1 SGHRS and CDR2 YFSETQ. CDR3 region: CASSEIAGATGELFF. The CDR3 bases are TGCGCCAGCAGTGAGATAGCGGGAGCTACCGGGGAGCTGTTTTTT. Complete variable domain (other parts from reference TRBV5-1 and TRBJ2-2): KAGVTQTPRYLIKTRGQQVTLSCSPISGHRSVSWYQQTPGQGLQFLFEYFSETQRNKGNFPGRFSGRQFSNSRSEMNVSTLELGDSALYLCASSEIAGATGELFFGEGSRLTVL.

This clonotype was detected only a few times. The V and J genes are TRBV7-3 and TRBJ2-7, with D perhaps matching TRBD2 (7 bases). Deletions cut 5 bases from V and 2 bases from J, with 16 bases between. The CDR3 has 15 amino acids. Germline assignment: CDR1 SGHTA and CDR2 FQGTGA. The CDR3 reads CASSHGGDIPYEQYF. CDR3 sequence (DNA): TGTGCCAGCAGCCATGGGGGGGACATTCCCTACGAGCAGTACTTC.

The sample holds a few counts of this clonotype. The V call is TRBV7-9, the J call TRBJ1-1; D is unclear. The CDR3 loop spans 13 amino acids. CDR1 is SEHNR, CDR2 FQNEAQ, per germline (reference sequence). V gave up 1 base and J gave up 5 bases, with 8 bases separating them. The CDR3 coding sequence is TGTGCCAGCAGCTTAGGTAGTGAGACTGAAGCTTTCTTT. Translation gives CASSLGSETEAFF.

The sample holds a few counts of this clonotype. The chain uses TRBV5-1 and TRBJ2-1; 9 nucleotides align to TRBD1. This CDR3 has 15 residues. The V gene's germline CDR1 is SGHRS and CDR2 YFSETQ. Trimming removed 4 bases from V and 9 bases from J; junction bases left unmatched: 11. CDR3 protein: CASSHGTGTVGEQFF. The CDR3, as DNA: TGCGCCAGCAGCCACGGGACAGGGACGGTTGGTGAGCAGTTCTTC.

The rearrangement links TRBV30 to TRBJ1-1, with D hard to call. CDR3 length equals 13 residues. V lost 0 bases and J lost 1, with 6 bases in between. Germline assignment: CDR1 GTSNPN and CDR2 SVGIG (reference sequence). The CDR3 spells CAWSVGGNTEAFF. The CDR3 DNA reads as TGTGCCTGGAGTGTTGGAGGGAACACTGAAGCTTTCTTT.

This clonotype was seen a few times. The rearrangement joins TRBV5-1 to TRBJ2-3, with 8 bases that match TRBD2. The V gene's germline CDR1 is SGHRS and CDR2 YFSETQ. CDR3 size: 16 residues. Trimming removed 6 bases from V and 0 bases from J; junction bases left unmatched: 9. The DNA of the CDR3 is TGCGCCAGCATGGTATTCGGGACTAGAAGCACAGATACGCAGTATTTT. It encodes CASMVFGTRSTDTQYF.

V is TRBV28 and J is TRBJ2-7; the match to TRBD2 covers 9 bases. Germline assignment: CDR1 MDHEN and CDR2 SYDVKM. This CDR3 comprises 15 residues. Trimming at V came to 6 bases and at J to 3 bases, leaving 9 bases not matched to a gene. The CDR3 DNA sequence: TGTGCCAGCAGCGACGGGACTAGCAGTTTCTACGAGCAGTACTTC. It encodes CASSDGTSSFYEQYF.

V is TRBV5-1 and J is TRBJ1-4; D is unclear. Germline V gene sequence: CDR1 SGHRS, CDR2 YFSETQ. The CDR3 totals 16 residues. Trimming took off 0 bases at V and 4 bases at J, with 13 bases between the two ends. The CDR3 loop reads CASSLGVVVNNEKLFF. Here the CDR3 DNA reads TGCGCCAGCAGCTTGGGGGTCGTCGTGAATAATGAAAAACTGTTTTTT.

V is TRBV27 and J is TRBJ1-6; the D gene is possibly TRBD1 (6 bases). This CDR3 is 13 amino acids long. V lost 7 bases and J lost 10, with 14 bases in between. CDR1 and CDR2 from the germline V gene are MNHEY and SMNVEV (reference sequence). The CDR3 is CASTLTGTSPLHF. CDR3 sequence (DNA): TGTGCCAGCACTCTAACAGGGACCTCACCCCTCCACTTT.

This clonotype was picked up a small number of times. This chain uses TRBV5-4 with TRBJ2-7; 8 bases match TRBD2. The ends lost 0 bases at V and 2 bases at J; junction bases unmatched: 19. This CDR3 is 20 amino acids long. Germline V gene data show CDR1 as SGHNT and CDR2 as YYREEE (reference sequence). The CDR3: CASSLESGLAGLPRAYEQYF. The CDR3 region has the DNA TGTGCCAGCAGCTTGGAATCTGGGCTAGCGGGTCTACCAAGGGCCTACGAGCAGTACTTC. Complete variable domain (other parts from reference TRBV5-4 and TRBJ2-7): ETGVTQSPTHLIKTRGQQVTLRCSSQSGHNTVSWYQQALGQGPQFIFQYYREEENGRGNFPPRFSGLQFPNYSSELNVNALELDDSALYLCASSLESGLAGLPRAYEQYFGPGTRLTVT.

The rearrangement links TRBV5-1 to TRBJ1-2; a weak D match, TRBD1 (6 bases). The germline V and J ends were trimmed by 4 bases and 8 bases, with 18 bases remaining between them. Germline V gene sequence: CDR1 SGHRS, CDR2 YFSETQ. The CDR3 covers 14 residues. The CDR3 DNA reads as TGCGCCAGCAGCGCCCCTGAACAGGGCCACGGCTACACCTTC. It is translated as CASSAPEQGHGYTF.

This clonotype was counted a few times. The chain joins TRBV20-1 to TRBJ2-1; D remains unclear. Between the trimmed V and J ends, which lost 4 bases and 5 bases, there was a span of 21 bases. The germline gives CDR1 DFQATT, CDR2 SNEGSKA (reference sequence). The length of the CDR3 is 16 residues. The CDR3 DNA reads TGCAGTGCTATCCCCCGGGCCCAAGTTTTCAACAATGAGCAGTTCTTC. Protein product: CSAIPRAQVFNNEQFF.

This clonotype was detected ten times or more. DNA for the CDR3: TGCAGTGCTACTAGACTAGTCACGGGGGGTTGGCTGTACTTC. It encodes CSATRLVTGGWLYF. This chain joins TRBV20-1 and TRBJ2-7; TRBD2 matches at 7 bases. CDR1 and CDR2 from the germline V gene are DFQATT and SNEGSKA (reference sequence). The junction had 18 bases not matched to a gene; V was cut back by 4 bases and J by 12 bases. The CDR3 has 14 residues.

This clonotype was detected a few times. The chain recombines TRBV5-6 with TRBJ2-1, with 14 bases aligning to TRBD2. Per germline, CDR1 SGHDT and CDR2 YYEEEE. The trim removed 4 bases at V and 4 bases at J, leaving 7 bases unmatched. The CDR3 length is 17 residues. CDR3 DNA: TGTGCCAGCAGCCCTATGACTAGCGGGAGGGATTACAATGAGCAGTTCTTC. Its translation is CASSPMTSGRDYNEQFF.

This clonotype was recorded a few times. CDR3 DNA: TGTGCCACCAGTGGACTAGCGGGCACCGGGGAGCTGTTTTTT. It yields the protein CATSGLAGTGELFF. The chain uses TRBV24-1 and TRBJ2-2, with 10 bases fitting TRBD2. The V gene end was trimmed by 5 bases and the J gene end by 4 bases; junction bases not matched to a gene: 0. Looked up from germline, CDR1 is KGHDR and CDR2 is SFDVKD. CDR3 length: 14 residues.

This clonotype came up many times. The V gene is TRBV6-5, the J gene TRBJ1-4; no definite D call. Germline loops: CDR1 MNHEY, CDR2 SVGAGI. Between the trimmed V and J ends, which lost 4 bases and 4 bases, there was a span of 13 bases. This CDR3 comprises 15 residues. The CDR3, as DNA: TGTGCCAGCAGTTCTTTTGAAGCTAATAATGAAAAACTGTTTTTT. It encodes CASSSFEANNEKLFF.

This clonotype was counted many times. V gene TRBV9 combines with J gene TRBJ2-1; 10 bases are shared with TRBD2. V lost 3 bases, J lost 6 bases, and 3 bases stayed unmatched. The V gene's germline CDR1 is SGDLS and CDR2 YYNGEE. This CDR3 has 14 residues. The CDR3 DNA follows: TGTGCCAGCAGCGAAAGCGGGAGGGCCAATGAGCAGTTCTTC. Translating it yields CASSESGRANEQFF. Full variable domain (rest looked up from reference TRBV9 and TRBJ2-1): DSGVTQTPKHLITATGQRVTLRCSPRSGDLSVYWYQQSLDQGLQFLIQYYNGEERAKGNILERFSAQQFPDLHSELNLSSLELGDSALYFCASSESGRANEQFFGPGTRLTVL.

The chain joins TRBV4-3 to TRBJ2-3; D gene ambiguous. Germline-derived CDR1 and CDR2 are LGHNA and YSLEER. The CDR3 contains 14 residues. The V and J ends lost 0 bases and 8 bases respectively, with 12 bases between them. The CDR3 is CASSQDWGAGTQYF. As DNA, the CDR3 is TGCGCCAGCAGCCAAGACTGGGGTGCAGGTACGCAGTATTTT.

The rearrangement joins TRBV5-1 to TRBJ2-7; tentative D call: TRBD1 (6 bases). Between the trimmed V and J ends, which lost 5 bases and 2 bases, there was a span of 14 bases. Germline-derived CDR1 and CDR2 are SGHRS and YFSETQ. The CDR3 spans 14 residues. The CDR3 nucleotides read TGCGCCAGCAGACGGACAGACAAAACCTACGAGCAGTACTTC. It yields the protein CASRRTDKTYEQYF.